This T cell receptor (beta chain) is from a study of blood T cells in healthy people across ages. Per sample, extraction of total RNA gave at least 6 micrograms in every case. A J-beta primer mix and a sample-barcoded 5' primer were used in a second PCR of roughly 7 to 12 cycles. In TCRdb, the 5' RACE reads were re-called with MiXCR into one record per CDR3 protein. The sample yields around 500,000 distinct CDR3 sequences, around 48% seen once. CDR3 length: 18 amino acids. The V end lost 1 base, the J end lost 0 bases, and 15 bases lay between the germline ends. Germline V gene sequence: CDR1 MNHEY, CDR2 SVGEGT.

Sequences were obtained from blood. This chain links TRBV6-2 or TRBV6-3 with TRBJ1-4; unclear D gene. This clonotype was sampled from an older man in good health. CDR3 sequence reads: CASSYFRLTVATNEKLFF. Written as DNA, the CDR3 is TGTGCCAGCAGTTACTTCCGTCTCACGGTTGCAACTAATGAAAAACTGTTTTTT.